This T cell receptor (beta chain) was found in a study of blood T cells in healthy people across ages. Then a second PCR, running roughly 7 to 11 cycles, was carried out with a sample-barcoded 5' primer and a J-beta primer mix. TCRdb recomputed calls from the 5' RACE reads with MiXCR, one row per CDR3 protein. The data show around 1,700,000 distinct CDR3 sequences, with roughly 27% seen just once and more than 6% held by the top ten. Study-wide points: Underestimates were what the diversity estimates from one million T cells were considered to be. Age showed a roughly linear inverse relationship with TCR beta diversity per million T cells. PBMCs that were unsorted prevented a conclusive naive versus antigen-experienced comparison.

The sample holds many counts of this clonotype. Its antigen is currently unknown. The origin of this receptor is a woman in her twenties or thirties in good health. The sequencing input was blood.

CDR3 in amino acids: CSARGAADTQYF. As DNA, the CDR3 is TGCAGTGCTCGGGGGGCCGCAGATACGCAGTATTTT. The chain has TRBV20-1 and TRBJ2-3; TRBD2 is a possible D gene (7 bases). The germline V and J ends were trimmed by 5 bases and 4 bases, with 10 bases remaining between them. The germline gives CDR1 DFQATT, CDR2 SNEGSKA (reference sequence). The length of the CDR3 is 12 residues.